This T cell receptor (beta chain) was recorded in a study of T cell responses to AZD1222 COVID-19 vaccine (dated by TCRdb to 2020 to 2023). For the study in its entirety: AZD1222 recipients given second doses at about 4 weeks or at about 12 weeks were pooled, since spike-specific TCR depth and breadth were not found to differ between the two schedules. TCR sequencing was performed for about 250 trial participants, of whom some 200 were given two doses of AZD1222 and around 26 were given two doses of MenACWY control vaccine. Trial participants were enrolled by age into 18-55, 56-69 and 70-plus year subgroups, with about 150, 28 and 57 TCR-sequenced participants respectively.

On this clone itself: The antigen it binds to is not known. No base-level quality is on record; no much larger clone is a single base apart.

Per the publication, the time point label means: baseline before first vaccination. The vaccinee samples were drawn from two UK trials, COV001 and COV002, one of which was a single-blind randomized controlled phase 2/3 trial testing AZD1222 (ChAdOx1 nCoV-19) in healthy adults. Trial participant PBMC samples were collected at day 0 and day 28 after the second dose for TCRbeta chain sequencing. V and J are truncated by 1 base and 1 base respectively, leaving an intervening sequence of 11 bases. The CDR3 measures 15 amino acids from cysteine to phenylalanine. Only the CDR3 region is kept as DNA, spanning 45 bases read in frame from base 1. Sequences MNHNS (CDR1) and SASEGT (CDR2) are obtained from the germline V gene. The research as a whole found: The 56-69-year group was small, and its depth increase did not reach significance, likely because of low power. Because no day 14 peak-response samples were available, the repertoires could be characterized only after the peak T cell response. Conclusions about previously exposed vaccinees are limited because only five to seven AZD1222 recipients were SARS-CoV-2 seropositive at baseline. Most participants were white British and females outnumbered males, and the authors suggested that clonal diversity may have been underestimated. Nearly half of unique spike-specific TCRs reportedly recognized epitopes outside regions mutated in the B.1.351 and B.1.1.7 variants. After two AZD1222 doses, spike-specific TCR breadth and depth were significantly higher than at day 0 and than in MenACWY recipients. CD4 TCRs associated with the vaccine covered the entire spike protein, and the dominant responses were in regions 160-218 and 743-854.

The CDR3 regions of human TCRbeta chains were analyzed by immunosequencing. The paper's data handling went like this. Repertoire TCRs were matched against a reference library of SARS-CoV-2-specific TCRs generated with the MIRA antigen-specificity platform. Breadth was defined as the fraction of unique TCRs that were SARS-CoV-2-associated, and depth was defined as the fraction of total T cells that were SARS-CoV-2-associated. Using the MIRA data, each spike-specific TCR was mapped to the spike region that the TCR reacts to and placed in a CD4 or CD8 class. Log10-transformed breadth and depth values were compared by one-way ANOVA with Sidak's multiple comparisons tests. In its TCRdb copy, this immuneACCESS table keeps in-frame sequences only and misses some clones. Where compared with another copy, unresolved V genes explain less than half of these, and the others have no known cause. The V and J calls and clone size are taken from that table; D and trimming were inferred from the DNA. The sample includes roughly 150,000 clones, with around nine tenths observed a single time. Of the sample, roughly 4.7% is held by the ten largest clones.

The chain was built from TRBV6-1 and TRBJ2-7; the D assignment is uncertain and may be TRBD1 or TRBD2, with 5 bases supporting each. This TCR was sampled from an adult in good health. Sequenced here: peripheral blood, sampled on day 0 of AZD1222 vaccination. The sequenced DNA is TGTGCCAGCAGTGAAGTTGGGGACGGGTCCTACGAGCAGTACTTC. Translated, this gives CASSEVGDGSYEQYF.